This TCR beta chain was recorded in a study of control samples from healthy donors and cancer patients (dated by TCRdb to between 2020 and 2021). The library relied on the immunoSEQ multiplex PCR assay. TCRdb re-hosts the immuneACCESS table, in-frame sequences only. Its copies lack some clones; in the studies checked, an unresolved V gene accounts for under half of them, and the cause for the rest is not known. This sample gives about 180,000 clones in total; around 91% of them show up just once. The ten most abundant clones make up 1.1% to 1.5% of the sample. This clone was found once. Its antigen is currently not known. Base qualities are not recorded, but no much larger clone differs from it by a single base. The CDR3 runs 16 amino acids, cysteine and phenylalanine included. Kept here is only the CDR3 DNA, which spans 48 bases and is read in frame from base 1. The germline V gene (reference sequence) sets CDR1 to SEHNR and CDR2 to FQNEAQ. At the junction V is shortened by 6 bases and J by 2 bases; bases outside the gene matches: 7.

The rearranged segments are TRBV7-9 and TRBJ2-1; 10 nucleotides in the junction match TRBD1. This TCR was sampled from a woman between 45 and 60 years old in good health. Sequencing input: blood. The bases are TGTGCCAGCAGTCCTCGGGACAGGGGACCCTACAATGAGCAGTTCTTC. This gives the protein CASSPRDRGPYNEQFF.